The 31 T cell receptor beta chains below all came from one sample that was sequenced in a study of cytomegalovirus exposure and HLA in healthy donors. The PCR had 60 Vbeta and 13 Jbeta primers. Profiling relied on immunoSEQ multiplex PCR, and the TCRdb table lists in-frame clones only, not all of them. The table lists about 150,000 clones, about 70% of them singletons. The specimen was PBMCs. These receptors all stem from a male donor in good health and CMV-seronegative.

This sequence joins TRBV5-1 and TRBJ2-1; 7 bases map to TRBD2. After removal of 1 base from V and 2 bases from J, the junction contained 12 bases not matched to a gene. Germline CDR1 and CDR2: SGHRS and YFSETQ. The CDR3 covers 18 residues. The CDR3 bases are TGCGCCAGCAGCTTGCAACCCTCGAGCGGGGTCACCTACAATGAGCAGTTCTTC. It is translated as CASSLQPSSGVTYNEQFF.

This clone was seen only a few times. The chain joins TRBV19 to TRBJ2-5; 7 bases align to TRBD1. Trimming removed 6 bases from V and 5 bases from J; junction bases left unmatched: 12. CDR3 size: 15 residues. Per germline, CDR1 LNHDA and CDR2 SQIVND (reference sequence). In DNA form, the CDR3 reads TGTGCCAGTAGCAAGGGGGCATGGAGCATGGAGACCCAGTACTTC. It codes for CASSKGAWSMETQYF. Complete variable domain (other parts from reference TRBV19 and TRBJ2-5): DGGITQSPKYLFRKEGQNVTLSCEQNLNHDAMYWYRQDPGQGLRLIYYSQIVNDFQKGDIAEGYSVSREKKESFPLTVTSAQKNPTAFYLCASSKGAWSMETQYFGPGTRLLVL.

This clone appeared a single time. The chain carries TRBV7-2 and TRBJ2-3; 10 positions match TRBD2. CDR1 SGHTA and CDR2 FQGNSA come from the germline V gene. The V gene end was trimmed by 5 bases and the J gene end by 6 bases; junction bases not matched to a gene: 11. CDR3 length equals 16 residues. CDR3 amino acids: CASSQRTSGPFDTQYF. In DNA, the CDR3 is TGTGCCAGCAGCCAGAGGACTAGCGGTCCCTTCGATACGCAGTATTTT.

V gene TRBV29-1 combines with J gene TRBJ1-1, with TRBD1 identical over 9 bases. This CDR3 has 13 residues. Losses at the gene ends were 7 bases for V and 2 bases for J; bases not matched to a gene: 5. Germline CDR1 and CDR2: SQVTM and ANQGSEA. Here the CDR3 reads CSGQGQGNTEAFF. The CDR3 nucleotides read TGCAGCGGCCAGGGACAGGGCAACACTGAAGCTTTCTTT.

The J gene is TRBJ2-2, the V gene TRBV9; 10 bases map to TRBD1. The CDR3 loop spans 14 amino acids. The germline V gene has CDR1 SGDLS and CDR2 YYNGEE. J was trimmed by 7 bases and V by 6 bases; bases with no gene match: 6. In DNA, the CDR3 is TGTGCCAGCAACAAGGACAGGGGGTACGGGGAGCTGTTTTTT. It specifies CASNKDRGYGELFF. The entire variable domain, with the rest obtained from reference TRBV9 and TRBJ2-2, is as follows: DSGVTQTPKHLITATGQRVTLRCSPRSGDLSVYWYQQSLDQGLQFLIQYYNGEERAKGNILERFSAQQFPDLHSELNLSSLELGDSALYFCASNKDRGYGELFFGEGSRLTVL.

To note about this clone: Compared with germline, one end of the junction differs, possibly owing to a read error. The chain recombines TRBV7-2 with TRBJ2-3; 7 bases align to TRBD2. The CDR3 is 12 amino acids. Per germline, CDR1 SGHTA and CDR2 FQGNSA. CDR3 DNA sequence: TGTGCCAGCAGCTTTTATCAGCGGGACCCTTTTTTT. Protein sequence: CASSFYQRDPFF.

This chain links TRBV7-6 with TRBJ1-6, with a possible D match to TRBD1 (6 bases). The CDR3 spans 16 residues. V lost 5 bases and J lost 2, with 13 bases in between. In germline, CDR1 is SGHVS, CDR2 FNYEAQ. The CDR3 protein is CASSPSTGPYNSPLHF. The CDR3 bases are TGTGCCAGCAGCCCCTCGACAGGACCCTATAATTCACCCCTCCACTTT.

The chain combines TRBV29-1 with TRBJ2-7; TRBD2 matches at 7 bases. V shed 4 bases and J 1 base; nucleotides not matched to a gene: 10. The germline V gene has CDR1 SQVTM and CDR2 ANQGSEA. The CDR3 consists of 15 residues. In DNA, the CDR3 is TGCAGCGTTGTGATGACTAGCCAAGCTTCCTACGAGCAGTACTTC. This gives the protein CSVVMTSQASYEQYF.

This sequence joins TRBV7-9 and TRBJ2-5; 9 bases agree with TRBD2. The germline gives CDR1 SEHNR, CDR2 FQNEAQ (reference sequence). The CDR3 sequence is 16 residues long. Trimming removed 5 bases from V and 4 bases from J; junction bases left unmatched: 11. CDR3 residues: CASSPRGGGVGETQYF. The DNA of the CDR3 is TGTGCCAGCAGCCCAAGGGGCGGGGGGGTTGGAGAGACCCAGTACTTC.

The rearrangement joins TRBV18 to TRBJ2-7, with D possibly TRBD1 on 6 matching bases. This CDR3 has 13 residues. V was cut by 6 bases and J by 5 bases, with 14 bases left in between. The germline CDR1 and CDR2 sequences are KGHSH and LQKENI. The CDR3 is CASSLLGGHEQYF. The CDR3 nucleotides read TGTGCCAGCTCCCTTCTTGGGGGCCACGAGCAGTACTTC.

CDR3 DNA sequence: TGTGCCAGCAGCGTAGCCGGAGCGGGGGGATCCTACAATGAGCAGTTCTTC. Translating it yields CASSVAGAGGSYNEQFF. This chain links TRBV9 with TRBJ2-1; 9 bases map to TRBD2. The length of the CDR3 is 17 residues. CDR1 is SGDLS, CDR2 YYNGEE, per germline. J lost 1 base, V lost 0 bases, and 5 bases had no gene match.

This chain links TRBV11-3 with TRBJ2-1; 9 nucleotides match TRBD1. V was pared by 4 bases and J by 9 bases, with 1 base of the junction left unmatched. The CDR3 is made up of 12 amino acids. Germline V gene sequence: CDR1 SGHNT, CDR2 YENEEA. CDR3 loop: CASSWDRAEQFF. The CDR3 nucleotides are TGTGCCAGCAGCTGGGACAGGGCTGAGCAGTTCTTC.

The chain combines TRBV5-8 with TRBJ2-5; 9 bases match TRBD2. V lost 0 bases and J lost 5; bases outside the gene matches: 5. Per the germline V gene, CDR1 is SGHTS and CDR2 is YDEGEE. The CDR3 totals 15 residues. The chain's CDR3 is CASSLDSGSWETQYF. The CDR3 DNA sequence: TGTGCCAGCAGCTTGGATAGCGGGAGTTGGGAGACCCAGTACTTC.

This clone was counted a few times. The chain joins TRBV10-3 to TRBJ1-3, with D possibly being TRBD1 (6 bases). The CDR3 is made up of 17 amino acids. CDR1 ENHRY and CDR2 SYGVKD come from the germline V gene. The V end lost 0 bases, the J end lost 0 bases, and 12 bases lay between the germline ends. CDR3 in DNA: TGTGCCATCAGTGAGTCCCGGACAGCTTACTCTGGAAACACCATATATTTT. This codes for CAISESRTAYSGNTIYF.

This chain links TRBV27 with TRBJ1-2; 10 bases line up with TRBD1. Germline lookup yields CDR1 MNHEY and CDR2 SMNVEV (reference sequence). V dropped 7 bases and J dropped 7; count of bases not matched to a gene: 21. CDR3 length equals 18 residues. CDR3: CASNSDRGRSPDETGYTF. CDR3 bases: TGTGCCAGCAACTCAGACAGGGGGCGATCCCCGGATGAGACTGGCTACACCTTC.

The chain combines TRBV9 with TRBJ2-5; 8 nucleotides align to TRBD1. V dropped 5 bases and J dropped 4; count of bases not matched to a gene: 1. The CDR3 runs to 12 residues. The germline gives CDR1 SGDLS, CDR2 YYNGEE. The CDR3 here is CASSDRGETQYF. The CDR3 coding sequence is TGTGCCAGCAGTGACAGGGGAGAGACCCAGTACTTC.

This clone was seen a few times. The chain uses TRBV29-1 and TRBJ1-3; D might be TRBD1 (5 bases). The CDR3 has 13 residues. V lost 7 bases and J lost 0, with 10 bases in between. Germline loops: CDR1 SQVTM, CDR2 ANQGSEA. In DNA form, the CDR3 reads TGCAGCGGCCAGACAGTCTCTGGAAACACCATATATTTT. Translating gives CSGQTVSGNTIYF. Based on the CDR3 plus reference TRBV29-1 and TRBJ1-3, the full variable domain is SAVISQKPSRDICQRGTSLTIQCQVDSQVTMMFWYRQQPGQSLTLIATANQGSEATYESGFVIDKFPISRPNLTFSTLTVSNMSPEDSSIYLCSGQTVSGNTIYFGEGSWLTVV.

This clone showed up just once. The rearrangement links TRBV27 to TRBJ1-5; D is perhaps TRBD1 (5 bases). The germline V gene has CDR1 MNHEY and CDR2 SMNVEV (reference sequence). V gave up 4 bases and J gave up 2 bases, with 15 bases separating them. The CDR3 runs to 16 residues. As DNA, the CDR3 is TGTGCCAGCAGTTCCCATCTCAGGGTTGGCAATCAGCCCCAGCATTTT. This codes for CASSSHLRVGNQPQHF.

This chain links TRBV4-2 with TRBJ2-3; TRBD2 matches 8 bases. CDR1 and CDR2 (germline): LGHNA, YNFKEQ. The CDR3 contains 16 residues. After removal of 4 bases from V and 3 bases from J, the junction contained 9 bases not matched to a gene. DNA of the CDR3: TGTGCCAGCAGCCCCTCCCCCAGCGGGAGTACAGATACGCAGTATTTT. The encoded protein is CASSPSPSGSTDTQYF.

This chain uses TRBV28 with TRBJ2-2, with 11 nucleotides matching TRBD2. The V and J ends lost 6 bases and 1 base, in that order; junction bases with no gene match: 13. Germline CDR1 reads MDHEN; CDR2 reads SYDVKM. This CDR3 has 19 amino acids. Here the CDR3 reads CASSSTLGTSGENTGELFF. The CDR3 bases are TGTGCCAGCAGCTCTACCCTAGGGACTAGCGGAGAGAACACCGGGGAGCTGTTTTTT.

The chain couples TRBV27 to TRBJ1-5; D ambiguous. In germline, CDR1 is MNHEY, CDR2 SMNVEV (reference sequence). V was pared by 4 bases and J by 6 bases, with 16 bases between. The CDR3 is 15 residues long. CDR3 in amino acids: CASSSSRARGQPQHF. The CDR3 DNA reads TGTGCCAGCAGTTCCTCGAGGGCCCGGGGTCAGCCCCAGCATTTT.

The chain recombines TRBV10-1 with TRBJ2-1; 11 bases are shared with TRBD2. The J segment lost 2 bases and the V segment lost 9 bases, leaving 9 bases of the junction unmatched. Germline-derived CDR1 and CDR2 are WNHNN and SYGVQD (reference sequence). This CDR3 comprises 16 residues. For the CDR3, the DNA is TGCGCCAGTAGTTCTCCGGGACTAGCGGCCTACAATGAGCAGTTCTTC. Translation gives CASSSPGLAAYNEQFF.

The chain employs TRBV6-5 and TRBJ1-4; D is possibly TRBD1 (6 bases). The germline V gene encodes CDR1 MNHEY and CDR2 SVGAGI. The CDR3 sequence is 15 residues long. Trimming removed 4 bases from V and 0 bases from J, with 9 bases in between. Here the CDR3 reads CASSWTAATNEKLFF. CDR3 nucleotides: TGTGCCAGCAGTTGGACAGCCGCAACTAATGAAAAACTGTTTTTT.

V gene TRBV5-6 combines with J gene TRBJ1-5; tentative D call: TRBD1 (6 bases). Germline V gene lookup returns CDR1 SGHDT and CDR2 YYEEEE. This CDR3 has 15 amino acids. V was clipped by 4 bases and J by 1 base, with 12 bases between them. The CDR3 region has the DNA TGTGCCAGCAGCGCCAGGGGTGGGAGCAATCAGCCCCAGCATTTT. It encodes CASSARGGSNQPQHF.

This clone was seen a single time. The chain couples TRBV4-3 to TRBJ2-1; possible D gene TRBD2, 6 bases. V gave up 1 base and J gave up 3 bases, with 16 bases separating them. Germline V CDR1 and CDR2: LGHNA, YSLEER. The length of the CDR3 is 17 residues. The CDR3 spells CASSQAPYLAYYNEQFF. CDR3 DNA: TGCGCCAGCAGCCAAGCACCCTATCTAGCGTACTACAATGAGCAGTTCTTC.

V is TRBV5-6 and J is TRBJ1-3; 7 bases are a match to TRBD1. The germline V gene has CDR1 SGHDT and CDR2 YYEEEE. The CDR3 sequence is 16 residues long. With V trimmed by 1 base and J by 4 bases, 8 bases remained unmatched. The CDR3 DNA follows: TGTGCCAGCAGCTTGTTTGACAGGGAGTCCGGAAACACCATATATTTT. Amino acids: CASSLFDRESGNTIYF.

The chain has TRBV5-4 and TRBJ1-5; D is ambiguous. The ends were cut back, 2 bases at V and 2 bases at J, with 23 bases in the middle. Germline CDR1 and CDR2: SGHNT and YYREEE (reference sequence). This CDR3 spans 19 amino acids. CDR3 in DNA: TGTGCCAGCAGCTTTGAACTCTTTGGACGGCAGAGGGGCAATCAGCCCCAGCATTTT. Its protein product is CASSFELFGRQRGNQPQHF. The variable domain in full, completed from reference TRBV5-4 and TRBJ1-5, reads ETGVTQSPTHLIKTRGQQVTLRCSSQSGHNTVSWYQQALGQGPQFIFQYYREEENGRGNFPPRFSGLQFPNYSSELNVNALELDDSALYLCASSFELFGRQRGNQPQHFGDGTRLSIL.

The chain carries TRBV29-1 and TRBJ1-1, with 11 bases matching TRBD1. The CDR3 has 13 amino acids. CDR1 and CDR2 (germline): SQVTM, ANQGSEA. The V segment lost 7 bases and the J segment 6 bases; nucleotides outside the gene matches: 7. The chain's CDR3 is CSGGQGADAEAFF. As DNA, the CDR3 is TGCAGCGGAGGACAGGGGGCGGACGCTGAAGCTTTCTTT.

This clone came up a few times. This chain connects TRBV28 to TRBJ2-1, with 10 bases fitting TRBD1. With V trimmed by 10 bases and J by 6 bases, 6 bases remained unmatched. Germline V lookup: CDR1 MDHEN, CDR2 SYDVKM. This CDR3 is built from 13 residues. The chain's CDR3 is CAIWDRGFNEQFF. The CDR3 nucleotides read TGTGCCATTTGGGACAGGGGCTTCAATGAGCAGTTCTTC. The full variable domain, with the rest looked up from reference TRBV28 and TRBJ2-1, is DVKVTQSSRYLVKRTGEKVFLECVQDMDHENMFWYRQDPGLGLRLIYFSYDVKMKEKGDIPEGYSVSREKKERFSLILESASTNQTSMYLCAIWDRGFNEQFFGPGTRLTVL.

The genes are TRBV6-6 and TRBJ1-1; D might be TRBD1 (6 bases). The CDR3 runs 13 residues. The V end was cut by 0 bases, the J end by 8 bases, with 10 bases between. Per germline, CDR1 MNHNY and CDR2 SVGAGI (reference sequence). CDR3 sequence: CASSYSTGAEAFF. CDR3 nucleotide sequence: TGTGCCAGCAGTTACTCGACAGGAGCAGAAGCTTTCTTT.

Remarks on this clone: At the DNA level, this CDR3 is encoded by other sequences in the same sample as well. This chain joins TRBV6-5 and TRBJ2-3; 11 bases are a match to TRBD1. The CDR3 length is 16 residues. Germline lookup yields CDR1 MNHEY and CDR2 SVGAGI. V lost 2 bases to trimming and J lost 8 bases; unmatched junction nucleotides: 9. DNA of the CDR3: TGTGCCAGCAGTTACACTGGGACAGGGGGTGGAGGTACGCAGTATTTT. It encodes CASSYTGTGGGGTQYF.